The entry below describes one T cell receptor (beta chain). The protocol was immunoSEQ multiplex PCR, while the TCRdb copy is restricted to in-frame clones and leaves out a portion. The data hold 200,000 to 250,000 clones, with roughly 84% observed a single time. The data belong to a study of blood T cell repertoires in COVID-19. Overall study context: T cells, B-cell-depleted T cells, or PBMCs supplied cDNA or gDNA.

Germline V gives CDR1 SGHAT, CDR2 FQNNGV. The V end lost 5 bases, the J end lost 6 bases, and 25 bases lay between the germline ends. The length of the CDR3 is 18 residues. Everyone who took part was 18 to 89 years old, and they came from fewer than 25 US areas. J is TRBJ1-4 and V is TRBV11-2; a weak D match, TRBD1 (6 bases). The sample was PBMCs or T cells enriched from blood (not recorded which). The receptor comes from a woman aged 40 to 50 who had recovered from COVID-19. The CDR3 sequence is CASSKFRSTGHNDEKLFF. Here the CDR3 DNA reads TGTGCCAGCAGCAAATTTCGATCGACAGGCCATAATGATGAAAAACTGTTTTTT.